This TCR beta chain was recovered during a study of radiation and T cells in renal cell carcinoma. Study observations and caveats: Without pretreatment biopsies, baseline tumor clonotype presence was undetermined. From baseline, blood top tumor clonotypes peaked at 2 weeks post-radiation.

Points on this clone: Its antigen is still unknown.

Profiling relied on immunoSEQ multiplex PCR, and the TCRdb table lists in-frame clones only, not all of them. Of around 100,000 clones in the sample, 84% were seen once. Time point of the sample: blood 4 weeks post-SBRT, at nephrectomy. Treatment meaning: 15 Gy SBRT to primary tumor, nephrectomy 4 weeks later. Serial blood draws occurred at baseline and 2 and 4 weeks post-SBRT. The patient's renal cell carcinoma had clear cell pathology. The CDR3 consists of 15 residues. Trimming removed 4 bases from V and 0 bases from J, with 10 bases in between. Germline V gives CDR1 MGHDK, CDR2 SYGVNS. The sequencing here drew on blood, taken from a patient whose treatment included radiotherapy and nephrectomy. J is TRBJ2-1 and V is TRBV25-1; D gene uncertain. The source of this sequence is a man between 60 and 70 years old with renal cell carcinoma. The CDR3 here is CASSVSERSYNEQFF. Written as DNA, the CDR3 is TGTGCCAGCAGTGTCTCAGAACGCTCCTACAATGAGCAGTTCTTC.